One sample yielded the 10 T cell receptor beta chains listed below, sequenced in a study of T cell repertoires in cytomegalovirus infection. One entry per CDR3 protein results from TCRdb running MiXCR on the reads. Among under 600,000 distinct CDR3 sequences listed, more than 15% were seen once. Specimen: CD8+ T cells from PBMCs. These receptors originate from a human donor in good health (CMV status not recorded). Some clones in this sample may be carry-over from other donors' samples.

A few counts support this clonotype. CDR3 nucleotide sequence: TGTGCCAGTAGTACCCAAGGTGAGGGCAATCAGCCCCAGCATTTT. As protein: CASSTQGEGNQPQHF. J is TRBJ1-5 and V is TRBV19; D remains ambiguous. Germline V gives CDR1 LNHDA, CDR2 SQIVND (reference sequence). CDR3 size: 15 residues. Trimming pared 4 bases from V and 2 bases from J, leaving 12 bases between.

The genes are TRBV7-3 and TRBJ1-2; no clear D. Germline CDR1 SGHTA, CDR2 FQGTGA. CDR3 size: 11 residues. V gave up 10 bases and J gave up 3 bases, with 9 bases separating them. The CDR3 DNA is TGTGCCACCTCGAGGTACTATGGCTACACCTTC. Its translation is CATSRYYGYTF. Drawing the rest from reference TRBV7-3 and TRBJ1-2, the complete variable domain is GAGVSQTPSNKVTEKGKYVELRCDPISGHTALYWYRQSLGQGPEFLIYFQGTGAADDSGLPNDRFFAVRPEGSVSTLKIQRTERGDSAVYLCATSRYYGYTFGSGTRLTVV.

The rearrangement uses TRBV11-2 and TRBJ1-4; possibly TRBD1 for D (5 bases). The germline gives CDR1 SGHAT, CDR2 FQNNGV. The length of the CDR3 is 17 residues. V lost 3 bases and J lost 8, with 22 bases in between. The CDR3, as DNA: TGTGCCAGCAGCTTCTCTTGGCGGGACGGGGGGAACGAAAAACTGTTTTTT. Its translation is CASSFSWRDGGNEKLFF.

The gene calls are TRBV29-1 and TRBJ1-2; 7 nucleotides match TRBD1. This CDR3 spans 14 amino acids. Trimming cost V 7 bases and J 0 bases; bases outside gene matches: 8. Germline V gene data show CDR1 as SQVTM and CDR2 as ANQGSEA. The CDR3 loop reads CSAGRQGPNYGYTF. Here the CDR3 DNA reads TGCAGCGCTGGACGACAGGGCCCTAACTATGGCTACACCTTC.

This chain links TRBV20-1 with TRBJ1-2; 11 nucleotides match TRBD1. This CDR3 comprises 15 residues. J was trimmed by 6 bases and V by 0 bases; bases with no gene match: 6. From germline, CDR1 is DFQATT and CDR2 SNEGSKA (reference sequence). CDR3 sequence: CSARDQDRGLDGYTF. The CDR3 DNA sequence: TGCAGTGCTAGAGATCAGGACAGGGGGCTTGATGGCTACACCTTC.

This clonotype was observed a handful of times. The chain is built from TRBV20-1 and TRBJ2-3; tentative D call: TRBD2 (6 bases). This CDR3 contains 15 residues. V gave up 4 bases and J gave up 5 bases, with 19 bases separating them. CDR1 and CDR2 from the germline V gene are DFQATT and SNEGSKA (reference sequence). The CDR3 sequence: CSANIRSGVGDTQYF. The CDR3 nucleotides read TGCAGTGCTAATATACGTAGCGGAGTAGGAGATACGCAGTATTTT.

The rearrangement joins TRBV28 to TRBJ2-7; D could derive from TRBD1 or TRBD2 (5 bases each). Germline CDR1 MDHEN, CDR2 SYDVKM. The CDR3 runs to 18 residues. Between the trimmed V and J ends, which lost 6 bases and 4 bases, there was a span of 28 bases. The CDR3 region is CASSHMQGLGRPLYEQYF. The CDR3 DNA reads TGTGCCAGCAGCCACATGCAGGGCTTAGGGAGACCCCTATACGAGCAGTACTTC.

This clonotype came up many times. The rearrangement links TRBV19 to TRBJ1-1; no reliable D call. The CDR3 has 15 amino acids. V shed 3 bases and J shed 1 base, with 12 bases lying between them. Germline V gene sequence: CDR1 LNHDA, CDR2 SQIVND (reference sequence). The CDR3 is CASSIRAGKNTEAFF. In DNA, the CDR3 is TGTGCCAGTAGTATTAGGGCAGGAAAGAACACTGAAGCTTTCTTT.

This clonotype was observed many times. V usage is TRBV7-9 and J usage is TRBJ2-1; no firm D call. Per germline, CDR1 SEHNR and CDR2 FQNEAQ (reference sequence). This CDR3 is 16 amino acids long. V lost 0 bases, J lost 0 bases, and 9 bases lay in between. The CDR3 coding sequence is TGTGCCAGCAGCTTAGCACCGCCCAGCTCCTACAATGAGCAGTTCTTC. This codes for CASSLAPPSSYNEQFF.

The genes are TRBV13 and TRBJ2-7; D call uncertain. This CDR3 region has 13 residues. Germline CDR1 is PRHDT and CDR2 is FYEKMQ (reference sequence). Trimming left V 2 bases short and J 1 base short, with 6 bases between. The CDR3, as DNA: TGTGCCAGCAGCTTATCCGAATCCTACGAGCAGTACTTC. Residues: CASSLSESYEQYF.